A single sample gave rise to the 3 T cell receptor beta chains below, sequenced in a study of cytomegalovirus exposure and HLA in healthy donors. 13 Jbeta primers and 60 Vbeta primers were used for the PCR. The data were produced by immunoSEQ multiplex PCR, yet TCRdb's version contains in-frame clones alone and is incomplete. This sample yields roughly 150,000 clones, of which 70% to 90% are seen a single time; about 2.4% belongs to the top ten. Sequencing input: PBMCs. These receptors all come from a woman between 18 and 29 years old in good health and CMV-seronegative.

J is TRBJ2-2 and V is TRBV29-1; TRBD1 matches at 10 bases. Germline CDR1 is SQVTM and CDR2 is ANQGSEA. V lost 7 bases, J lost 5 bases, and 7 bases stayed unmatched. This CDR3 is built from 14 residues. The CDR3 protein is CSGRTGGITGELFF. The CDR3 nucleotides are TGCAGCGGGAGGACAGGGGGTATAACCGGGGAGCTGTTTTTT.

The J gene is TRBJ2-5, the V gene TRBV29-1; tentative D call: TRBD2 (5 bases). The CDR3 consists of 12 residues. Trimming took 6 bases from V and 0 from J, leaving 8 bases between them. The V gene's germline CDR1 is SQVTM and CDR2 ANQGSEA. CDR3 in amino acids: CSVRGYQETQYF. The CDR3 DNA follows: TGCAGCGTCCGGGGATACCAAGAGACCCAGTACTTC.

This clone was recorded a few times. V is TRBV10-1 and J is TRBJ2-1, with D possibly matching TRBD2 (6 bases). The V gene's germline CDR1 is WNHNN and CDR2 SYGVQD (reference sequence). The length of the CDR3 is 15 residues. Trimming took off 2 bases at V and 2 bases at J, with 10 bases between the two ends. The CDR3, as DNA: TGCGCCAGCAGTGAGCGGCGGGGCGCCTACAATGAGCAGTTCTTC. Translating gives CASSERRGAYNEQFF.